Following are 30 T cell receptor beta chains from one sample sequenced in a study of T cells after yellow fever vaccination. TCRdb re-derived calls from the 5' RACE reads in MiXCR, one entry per CDR3 protein. The sample gives about 400,000 distinct CDR3 sequences, 6% to 8% of which show up once; approximately 16% is in the top ten. The sequencing here drew on PBMCs, taken 5 days after the yellow fever booster vaccination. The receptors were gathered from a young man who received the YFV17D yellow fever vaccine.

The gene calls are TRBV7-6 and TRBJ1-1; D is ambiguous. CDR1 and CDR2 from the germline V gene are SGHVS and FNYEAQ. V was pared by 2 bases and J by 2 bases, with 9 bases between. This CDR3 spans 14 amino acids. In DNA form, the CDR3 reads TGTGCCAGCAGCTTAAAACGGACCAACACTGAAGCTTTCTTT. This sequence encodes CASSLKRTNTEAFF.

The genes are TRBV6-1 and TRBJ2-1, with 9 nucleotides matching TRBD2. The CDR3 sequence is 16 residues long. Germline CDR1 and CDR2: MNHNS and SASEGT. The V segment lost 5 bases and the J segment 6 bases; nucleotides outside the gene matches: 11. The CDR3 protein is CASSRRRGSGGNEQFF. The CDR3 bases are TGTGCCAGCAGTCGCCGTCGTGGTAGCGGGGGCAATGAGCAGTTCTTC.

This clonotype has ten or more counts. This rearrangement joins TRBV30 to TRBJ2-1, with 7 bases identical to TRBD1. Trimming cost V 3 bases and J 3 bases; bases outside gene matches: 8. The V gene's germline CDR1 is GTSNPN and CDR2 SVGIG (reference sequence). There are 15 residues in the CDR3. Written as DNA, the CDR3 is TGTGCCTGGAGGACCCCGGGACAGTTCTACAATGAGCAGTTCTTC. Translating gives CAWRTPGQFYNEQFF.

The J gene is TRBJ2-1, the V gene TRBV28; D unresolved. The ends were cut back, 5 bases at V and 4 bases at J, with 15 bases in the middle. The CDR3 loop spans 15 amino acids. The V gene's germline CDR1 is MDHEN and CDR2 SYDVKM. CDR3: CASSRTTNYYNEQFF. The DNA for the CDR3 is TGTGCCAGCAGTCGGACCACAAACTATTACAATGAGCAGTTCTTC.

This clonotype was counted between two and nine times. V usage is TRBV12-3 or TRBV12-4 and J usage is TRBJ1-5; the D gene is possibly TRBD1 (5 bases). The CDR3 extends over 14 amino acids. V lost 6 bases to trimming and J lost 6 bases, with 15 bases between them. CDR3 sequence: CASSPGTLVQPQHF. The CDR3 DNA follows: TGTGCCAGCAGCCCGGGGACCTTGGTTCAGCCCCAGCATTTT.

This clonotype was seen a few times. J is TRBJ2-1 and V is TRBV7-9; possibly TRBD1 for D (5 bases). V gave up 4 bases and J gave up 12 bases, with 19 bases separating them. The CDR3 is made up of 14 amino acids. Germline CDR1 is SEHNR and CDR2 is FQNEAQ (reference sequence). CDR3 protein: CASSSNTFQGGQFF. CDR3 nucleotide sequence: TGTGCCAGCAGCTCTAATACCTTCCAGGGTGGGCAGTTCTTC.

The chain couples TRBV2 to TRBJ2-2; 7 positions agree with TRBD1. This CDR3 spans 14 amino acids. Germline CDR1 is SNHLY and CDR2 is FYNNEI. Trimming took 10 bases from V and 6 from J; bases not matched to a gene: 11. The CDR3 DNA reads as TGTGCCATCCTACAGGGGCCCTTACCCGGGGAGCTGTTTTTT. Translating gives CAILQGPLPGELFF.

Worth noting for this clonotype: One end of the junction does not line up with germline, which may come from a read error. The chain has TRBV18 and TRBJ2-3; 9 bases agree with TRBD2. The length of the CDR3 is 15 residues. Germline lookup yields CDR1 KGHSH and CDR2 LQKENI. The CDR3 loop is CASSPLAGATVTQYF. CDR3 bases: TGTGCCAGCTCACCACTAGCGGGAGCAACAGTTACGCAGTATTTT.

This clonotype was observed many times. The chain has TRBV12-3 or TRBV12-4 and TRBJ2-7; the D gene is possibly TRBD2 (6 bases). The ends were cut back, 3 bases at V and 4 bases at J, with 19 bases in the middle. The CDR3 has 16 amino acids. The CDR3 region has the DNA TGTGCCAGCAGTTTCGGCCCACTGCGGGACGGTTACGAGCAGTACTTC. Translated: CASSFGPLRDGYEQYF.

Ten or more counts support this clonotype. This chain uses TRBV29-1 with TRBJ2-1; 7 bases are a match to TRBD2. Germline-derived CDR1 and CDR2 are SQVTM and ANQGSEA. V lost 6 bases, J lost 0 bases, and 2 bases stayed unmatched. The CDR3 totals 13 residues. As DNA, the CDR3 is TGCAGCGTGGCGGGGGTCTCCTACAATGAGCAGTTCTTC. Translating it yields CSVAGVSYNEQFF.

The chain carries TRBV7-9 and TRBJ2-7; 7 positions agree with TRBD1. Germline V gene sequence: CDR1 SEHNR, CDR2 FQNEAQ (reference sequence). J lost 1 base, V lost 5 bases, and 5 bases had no gene match. The CDR3 extends over 14 amino acids. In nucleotides, the CDR3 is TGTGCCAGCAGCACAGGGGAGTTTTCCTACGAGCAGTACTTC. This translates into CASSTGEFSYEQYF.

This clonotype was detected only a few times. This rearrangement joins TRBV20-1 to TRBJ2-2; possible D gene TRBD2, 6 bases. Germline V CDR1 and CDR2: DFQATT, SNEGSKA (reference sequence). V dropped 1 base and J dropped 4 bases, with 13 bases sitting between them. The length of the CDR3 is 15 residues. The CDR3 region has the DNA TGCAGTGCTAGAGTTGGCGGGACCGGCACCGGGGAGCTGTTTTTT. Translated, it gives CSARVGGTGTGELFF.

Ten or more counts support this clonotype. CDR3 protein: CSASTRGGLAGERGYNEQFF. CDR3 nucleotide sequence: TGCAGTGCTAGCACACGGGGGGGGCTAGCGGGAGAGAGGGGATACAATGAGCAGTTCTTC. The rearrangement uses TRBV20-1 and TRBJ2-1; the match to TRBD2 covers 10 bases. With 3 bases clipped from V and 4 bases from J, the junction kept 21 bases outside the gene matches. Germline V gives CDR1 DFQATT, CDR2 SNEGSKA (reference sequence). CDR3 length: 20 residues.

V gene TRBV15 combines with J gene TRBJ2-1, with 9 bases identical to TRBD2. The CDR3 loop spans 15 amino acids. J gave up 7 bases and V 5 bases, and 9 bases lay outside the gene matches. Germline CDR1 is LNHNV and CDR2 is YYDKDF (reference sequence). The CDR3 is CATSGAGGVENEQFF. CDR3 sequence (DNA): TGTGCCACCAGCGGCGCGGGAGGGGTTGAAAATGAGCAGTTCTTC.

This clonotype appeared many times. This chain joins TRBV7-9 and TRBJ2-7; D possibly corresponds to TRBD2 (5 bases). The CDR3 has 16 residues. V shed 4 bases and J shed 4 bases, with 20 bases lying between them. In germline, CDR1 is SEHNR, CDR2 FQNEAQ (reference sequence). The CDR3 DNA follows: TGTGCCAGCAGCTCCAGCGGCAGGTTGAAACGGTACGAGCAGTACTTC. Residues: CASSSSGRLKRYEQYF.

Only a few counts were recorded for this clonotype. V gene TRBV3-1 combines with J gene TRBJ2-7, with TRBD2 identical over 7 bases. Germline CDR1 and CDR2: LGHDT and YNNKEL (reference sequence). The CDR3 sequence is 13 residues long. After removal of 6 bases from V and 4 bases from J, the junction contained 6 bases not matched to a gene. This CDR3 is CASRRGSAYEQYF. The CDR3 nucleotides read TGTGCCAGCAGACGCGGGAGTGCGTACGAGCAGTACTTC.

This clonotype was recorded many times. The V gene is TRBV20-1, the J gene TRBJ2-7; 10 nucleotides match TRBD1. The CDR3 contains 13 residues. Germline CDR1 is DFQATT and CDR2 is SNEGSKA (reference sequence). The V gene end was trimmed by 6 bases and the J gene end by 5 bases; junction bases not matched to a gene: 7. CDR3 DNA: TGCAGTGCACCGGACAGGGGGTTTGACGAGCAGTACTTC. Protein product: CSAPDRGFDEQYF.

This clonotype was seen at least ten times. The chain links TRBV3-1 to TRBJ2-3; D is possibly TRBD1 or TRBD2 (6 bases each). This CDR3 spans 13 amino acids. V lost 4 bases and J lost 8, with 13 bases in between. Germline CDR1 reads LGHDT; CDR2 reads YNNKEL (reference sequence). The CDR3 sequence is CASSLTGAATQYF. The DNA for the CDR3 is TGTGCCAGCAGCCTAACGGGGGCGGCTACGCAGTATTTT.

This clonotype was seen repeatedly, ten times or more. The chain joins TRBV20-1 to TRBJ1-1; no firm D call. Germline CDR1 reads DFQATT; CDR2 reads SNEGSKA (reference sequence). The V end lost 3 bases, the J end lost 5 bases, and 7 bases lay between the germline ends. The CDR3 sequence is 11 residues long. This CDR3 reads CSASGRTEAFF. CDR3 in DNA: TGCAGTGCTAGTGGGCGTACTGAAGCTTTCTTT.

This clonotype has more than one count but fewer than ten. This chain links TRBV7-6 with TRBJ2-2; D is uncertain. Trimming removed 5 bases at V and 7 bases at J, with 11 bases between. The CDR3 is 13 residues long. Per germline, CDR1 SGHVS and CDR2 FNYEAQ. CDR3 in DNA: TGTGCCAGCAGCAGGGATGTGGTCGGGGAGCTGTTTTTT. Translating gives CASSRDVVGELFF.

Only a few counts were recorded for this clonotype. The V gene is TRBV29-1, the J gene TRBJ2-7; D could derive from TRBD1 or TRBD2 (5 bases each). V lost 6 bases and J 0 bases, leaving 15 bases between the germline ends. Germline V gives CDR1 SQVTM, CDR2 ANQGSEA. The CDR3 runs 14 residues. The CDR3 DNA reads as TGCAGCGTGGGGGTCGGGATGAGCTCCTACGAGCAGTACTTC. Residues: CSVGVGMSSYEQYF.

This clonotype is a singleton in its sample. The V call is TRBV6-4, the J call TRBJ1-1; possible D gene TRBD1, 5 bases. The CDR3 sequence is 13 residues long. The V end was cut by 5 bases, the J end by 3 bases, with 10 bases between. Germline V gives CDR1 MRHNA, CDR2 SNTAGT. In DNA form, the CDR3 reads TGTGCCAGCAGTAAGGGCAGGGACACTGAAGCTTTCTTT. Translation gives CASSKGRDTEAFF.

The rearrangement uses TRBV27 and TRBJ2-2; TRBD2 aligns across 9 bases. CDR1 MNHEY and CDR2 SMNVEV come from the germline V gene (reference sequence). The length of the CDR3 is 15 residues. Trimming cost V 6 bases and J 6 bases; bases outside gene matches: 8. The CDR3 protein is CASRFGTSSAGELFF. In DNA, the CDR3 is TGTGCCAGCAGATTTGGGACTAGCTCCGCCGGGGAGCTGTTTTTT.

The chain couples TRBV3-1 to TRBJ1-2; D not certain. The V end was cut by 4 bases, the J end by 6 bases, with 18 bases between. Germline CDR1 reads LGHDT; CDR2 reads YNNKEL (reference sequence). This CDR3 has 15 amino acids. CDR3 in DNA: TGTGCCAGCAGCCCCTACACGCTCTCTGTCGATGGCTACACCTTC. Encoded protein: CASSPYTLSVDGYTF. The whole variable domain, remainder taken from reference TRBV3-1 and TRBJ1-2, is DTAVSQTPKYLVTQMGNDKSIKCEQNLGHDTMYWYKQDSKKFLKIMFSYNNKELIINETVPNRFSPKSPDKAHLNLHINSLELGDSAVYFCASSPYTLSVDGYTFGSGTRLTVV.

This clonotype was seen a handful of times. The chain is built from TRBV6-1 and TRBJ2-7; D may match TRBD1 or TRBD2 (5 bases each). CDR1 is MNHNS, CDR2 SASEGT, per germline. Trimming stripped 9 bases from V and 2 bases from J, with 20 bases between. The CDR3 extends over 15 amino acids. The CDR3 reads CASQAPGTGPYEQYF. For the CDR3, the DNA is TGTGCCAGTCAAGCCCCCGGGACGGGACCCTACGAGCAGTACTTC.

The chain is built from TRBV5-1 and TRBJ2-2; D gene uncertain. This CDR3 comprises 15 residues. Trimming removed 8 bases at V and 1 base at J, with 15 bases between. Germline V gene data show CDR1 as SGHRS and CDR2 as YFSETQ. The DNA for the CDR3 is TGCGCCAGTTCAGAGGCCCTGCTGAACACCGGGGAGCTGTTTTTT. Translated: CASSEALLNTGELFF.

The chain has TRBV15 and TRBJ2-7; 7 bases line up with TRBD1. The CDR3 runs 15 residues. V shed 3 bases, J shed 4 bases, and the junction held 9 bases outside the gene matches. CDR1 and CDR2 (germline): LNHNV, YYDKDF (reference sequence). The CDR3 bases are TGTGCCACCAGCAGCGGGACAGTTGGATATTACGAGCAGTACTTC. This codes for CATSSGTVGYYEQYF.

At least ten counts were recorded for this clonotype. In nucleotides, the CDR3 is TGTGCCAGCAGTGTGGGGTGGGACAGGACCTACAATGAGCAGTTCTTC. As protein: CASSVGWDRTYNEQFF. The chain couples TRBV12-3 or TRBV12-4 to TRBJ2-1, with 8 bases fitting TRBD1. The CDR3 contains 16 residues. The J segment lost 2 bases and the V segment lost 5 bases, leaving 8 bases of the junction unmatched.

This clonotype showed up many times. This chain uses TRBV6-5 with TRBJ2-7, with 8 bases aligning to TRBD2. Trimming at V came to 5 bases and at J to 0 bases, leaving 6 bases not matched to a gene. The CDR3 consists of 15 residues. From germline, CDR1 is MNHEY and CDR2 SVGAGI. This CDR3 is CASSPLAGNSYEQYF. The CDR3 DNA sequence: TGTGCCAGCAGTCCTCTAGCGGGTAACTCCTACGAGCAGTACTTC.

This clonotype was recorded a few times. The gene calls are TRBV20-1 and TRBJ2-2; TRBD2 matches at 7 bases. Germline CDR1 reads DFQATT; CDR2 reads SNEGSKA (reference sequence). J gave up 2 bases and V 1 base, and 7 bases lay outside the gene matches. The CDR3 loop spans 16 amino acids. CDR3 loop: CSARVSGTPNTGELFF. The CDR3 region has the DNA TGCAGTGCTAGAGTAAGCGGGACTCCTAACACCGGGGAGCTGTTTTTT.